The next 17 T cell receptor beta chains were all read from a single sample in a study of CD8+ T cells in alopecia areata. RNA, once extracted, was reverse transcribed into cDNA for use as the sequencing template. Libraries were prepared by immunoSEQ multiplex PCR; TCRdb keeps only in-frame clonotypes and omits some of them. The profile shows about 90,000 clones, 44% of them singletons. This sample's treatment: oral pan-JAK inhibitor, 5-10 mg twice daily. Material: CD8+ T cells sorted from blood, obtained at week 24, from a patient treated with tofacitinib. The receptor set was obtained from a human donor with alopecia areata.

This clone appeared a few times. At the DNA level, this CDR3 is encoded by other sequences in the same sample as well. This chain connects TRBV4-1 to TRBJ1-1, with D unclear. Trimming took off 5 bases at V and 5 bases at J, with 6 bases between the two ends. The CDR3 has 11 residues. The germline gives CDR1 MGHRA, CDR2 YSYEKL. CDR3 in DNA: TGCGCCAGCAGCTCCCGGACTGAAGCTTTCTTT. Translation gives CASSSRTEAFF.

This chain joins TRBV19 and TRBJ1-1; D not certain. Looked up from germline, CDR1 is LNHDA and CDR2 is SQIVND (reference sequence). The CDR3 loop spans 14 amino acids. V gave up 6 bases and J gave up 4 bases, with 15 bases separating them. The CDR3 is CASRPGRLGTEAFF. The CDR3 bases are TGTGCCAGTAGACCGGGCAGGCTGGGCACTGAAGCTTTCTTT.

V usage is TRBV9 and J usage is TRBJ1-1; unclear D gene. V was cut by 3 bases and J by 1 base, with 4 bases left in between. Germline V gene data show CDR1 as SGDLS and CDR2 as YYNGEE. This CDR3 comprises 12 residues. This chain's CDR3 is CASSASNTEAFF. DNA for the CDR3: TGTGCCAGCAGCGCCTCGAACACTGAAGCTTTCTTT.

The chain employs TRBV9 and TRBJ2-5; perhaps TRBD2 as D (6 bases). From germline, CDR1 is SGDLS and CDR2 YYNGEE. CDR3 size: 14 residues. Trimming removed 4 bases at V and 0 bases at J, with 10 bases between. This CDR3 is CASSPRDYQETQYF. In nucleotides, the CDR3 is TGTGCCAGCAGCCCCCGGGACTACCAAGAGACCCAGTACTTC.

This clone has just a few counts. This could be a read error, since a much larger clone is one nucleotide away. The chain combines TRBV7-9 with TRBJ2-3; D not resolved. V was shortened by 7 bases and J by 2 bases, with 1 base between the two germline ends. This CDR3 is built from 10 residues. Germline CDR1 SEHNR, CDR2 FQNEAQ (reference sequence). The CDR3 DNA is TGTGCCAGCACCACAGATACGCAGTATTTT. Amino acid sequence: CASTTDTQYF.

The V gene is TRBV4-1, the J gene TRBJ2-2; no clear D gene. There are 13 residues in the CDR3. The germline gives CDR1 MGHRA, CDR2 YSYEKL. Trimming took 0 bases from V and 6 from J, leaving 5 bases between them. CDR3 sequence reads: CASSQEGSGELFF. CDR3 nucleotide sequence: TGCGCCAGCAGCCAAGAGGGTTCCGGGGAGCTGTTTTTT.

In its sample, this clone was seen a few times. The genes are TRBV4-1 and TRBJ2-1, with D tentatively TRBD1 (6 bases). The CDR3 totals 15 residues. From germline, CDR1 is MGHRA and CDR2 YSYEKL. V lost 1 base to trimming and J lost 2 bases, with 9 bases between them. The CDR3 region has the DNA TGCGCCAGCAGCCAAGGGACAGACCCCTACAATGAGCAGTTCTTC. It is translated as CASSQGTDPYNEQFF.

The table lists this clone with a count of one. The chain recombines TRBV6-5 with TRBJ2-7; maybe TRBD1 (6 bases). This CDR3 has 14 residues. The V gene lost 5 bases and the J gene lost 3 bases, with 14 bases spanning the gap. Germline V gene lookup returns CDR1 MNHEY and CDR2 SVGAGI. This CDR3 reads CASSPGTTNYEQYF. DNA of the CDR3: TGTGCCAGCAGTCCCGGGACAACTAACTACGAGCAGTACTTC.

There are a few counts of this clone. The chain recombines TRBV30 with TRBJ1-1; TRBD1 matches at 9 bases. The germline gives CDR1 GTSNPN, CDR2 SVGIG (reference sequence). This CDR3 is built from 17 residues. V trimming: 1 base; J trimming: 6 bases; junction bases outside the gene matches: 15. CDR3 bases: TGTGCCTGGAGTGGGGACAGGGAAGGGAGAAAGGGCCCTGAAGCTTTCTTT. This translates into CAWSGDREGRKGPEAFF.

This clone ranks as medium-sized. The genes are TRBV5-5 and TRBJ2-7, with TRBD1 identical over 8 bases. The CDR3 is made up of 15 amino acids. Unmatched junction bases numbered 8, after V lost 3 bases and J lost 3 bases. Germline loops: CDR1 SGHKS, CDR2 YYEKEE (reference sequence). CDR3 sequence (DNA): TGTGCCAGCAGCTCCGGGCCGGGACAGGTCTACGAGCAGTACTTC. Protein: CASSSGPGQVYEQYF.

This clone came up a few times. The CDR3 sequence is CARLANTDTQYF. As DNA, the CDR3 is TGCGCCAGACTAGCGAACACAGATACGCAGTATTTT. V usage is TRBV23-1 and J usage is TRBJ2-3, with 7 bases that match TRBD2. TRBV23-1 is noted as an ORF with a role that remains uncertain. This CDR3 spans 12 amino acids. The trim removed 9 bases at V and 2 bases at J, leaving 2 bases unmatched.

V usage is TRBV4-1 and J usage is TRBJ2-7, with D perhaps matching TRBD1 (6 bases). V was pared by 0 bases and J by 4 bases, with 13 bases between. CDR3 length: 15 amino acids. CDR1 MGHRA and CDR2 YSYEKL come from the germline V gene. CDR3 coding DNA: TGCGCCAGCAGCCAAGATGCAGGGACAACTTACGAGCAGTACTTC. Translated: CASSQDAGTTYEQYF.

The sample holds a few counts of this clone. The chain combines TRBV2 with TRBJ2-3, with D perhaps assigned TRBD1 or TRBD2 (5 bases each). Germline V gives CDR1 SNHLY, CDR2 FYNNEI. V lost 7 bases and J 2 bases, leaving 16 bases between the germline ends. The CDR3 extends over 15 amino acids. The CDR3 DNA reads TGTGCCAGCAAATGGGGCCGGGACCACACAGATACGCAGTATTTT. Protein sequence: CASKWGRDHTDTQYF.

This clone turned up a few times. The chain is built from TRBV9 and TRBJ1-4; 7 bases match TRBD1. The CDR3 totals 15 residues. CDR1 and CDR2 from the germline V gene are SGDLS and YYNGEE. Losses at the gene ends were 3 bases for V and 5 bases for J; bases not matched to a gene: 7. The CDR3 protein is CASSADRAGNEKLFF. CDR3 DNA sequence: TGTGCCAGCAGCGCCGACAGGGCAGGGAATGAAAAACTGTTTTTT.

The V call is TRBV27, the J call TRBJ2-7; 7 bases are shared with TRBD1. The CDR3 contains 14 residues. Looked up from germline, CDR1 is MNHEY and CDR2 is SMNVEV (reference sequence). The ends lost 5 bases at V and 2 bases at J; junction bases unmatched: 6. The CDR3, as DNA: TGTGCCAGCAGTCCAACAGGGGCCCCCTACGAGCAGTACTTC. Amino acid sequence: CASSPTGAPYEQYF.

The chain combines TRBV21-1 with TRBJ2-7. TRBV21-1 is designated a pseudogene. The CDR3 spans 14 residues. The CDR3 region has the DNA TGTGCCAGCTCCAGCAGGACGGAAACCTACGAGCAGTACTTC. It translates to CASSSRTETYEQYF.

The sample holds a few counts of this clone. The chain is built from TRBV14 and TRBJ2-5; D not certain. The V end lost 4 bases, the J end lost 2 bases, and 8 bases lay between the germline ends. The CDR3 runs 13 residues. The germline CDR1 and CDR2 sequences are SGHDN and FVKESK. Here the CDR3 DNA reads TGTGCCAGCAGCCCAGCGAATCAAGAGACCCAGTACTTC. It is translated as CASSPANQETQYF.